The 29 T cell receptor beta chains given below trace back to one sample, sequenced in a study of regulatory and conventional T cells in breast cancer. MiXCR, applied by TCRdb to the PCR reads, yields one record per CDR3 protein. Of more than 15,000 distinct CDR3 sequences in the sample, 25% to 40% are singletons; the top ten hold approximately 1.5%. The material sequenced was conventional T cells from blood. Receptors originate from a female donor in good health.

This clonotype was detected only a few times. The genes are TRBV6-5 and TRBJ2-1, with TRBD2 matching over 7 bases. V lost 8 bases to trimming and J lost 5 bases; unmatched junction nucleotides: 15. This CDR3 has 16 residues. Germline V lookup: CDR1 MNHEY, CDR2 SVGAGI. The CDR3 nucleotides are TGTGCCAGCCAACAATTGGCGGGAGTTACCCACAATGAGCAGTTCTTC. Encoded protein: CASQQLAGVTHNEQFF.

A word on this clonotype: Being one base from a much bigger clone, this may be a read error. The V and J genes are TRBV28 and TRBJ1-4; 7 positions agree with TRBD1. With 4 bases clipped from V and 14 bases from J, the junction kept 7 bases outside the gene matches. The CDR3 totals 12 residues. CDR1 is MDHEN, CDR2 SYDVKM, per germline. The CDR3 DNA reads as TGTGCCAGCAGTTACGCCGAGACAGGGCTGTTTTTT. Translation: CASSYAETGLFF.

The V call is TRBV4-1, the J call TRBJ2-7; 8 nucleotides line up with TRBD2. Trimming at V came to 1 base and at J to 5 bases, leaving 16 bases not matched to a gene. Germline V gives CDR1 MGHRA, CDR2 YSYEKL. This CDR3 spans 18 amino acids. The DNA of the CDR3 is TGCGCCAGCAGCCAAGTTATCGGTACGGGACTAGGGATCAACGAGCAGTACTTC. This codes for CASSQVIGTGLGINEQYF.

There are a few counts of this clonotype. The J gene is TRBJ2-6, the V gene TRBV4-3, with D unresolved. Germline V gene data show CDR1 as LGHNA and CDR2 as YSLEER. CDR3 length: 16 residues. The V end was cut by 5 bases, the J end by 0 bases, with 11 bases between. The CDR3 nucleotides read TGCGCCAGCAGCGCAACATGGGGCTCTGGGGCCAACGTCCTGACTTTC. It encodes CASSATWGSGANVLTF.

This clonotype was detected many times. This chain joins TRBV5-4 and TRBJ2-1; 9 bases map to TRBD2. The germline V gene has CDR1 SGHNT and CDR2 YYREEE (reference sequence). After removal of 2 bases from V and 2 bases from J, the junction contained 5 bases not matched to a gene. This CDR3 contains 16 residues. The CDR3 loop reads CASSFRAGGAYNEQFF. Written as DNA, the CDR3 is TGTGCCAGCAGCTTCAGGGCGGGAGGGGCCTACAATGAGCAGTTCTTC.

This clonotype was found a few times. The J gene is TRBJ1-1, the V gene TRBV7-9; D gene unclear. The CDR3 loop spans 14 amino acids. Germline V gene lookup returns CDR1 SEHNR and CDR2 FQNEAQ (reference sequence). V was shortened by 0 bases and J by 1 base, with 6 bases between the two germline ends. The CDR3: CASSLATPNTEAFF. The CDR3 DNA reads as TGTGCCAGCAGCTTAGCTACCCCGAACACTGAAGCTTTCTTT.

The chain links TRBV19 to TRBJ2-1; the D is unclear. This CDR3 region has 17 residues. The V gene lost 4 bases and the J gene lost 0 bases, with 16 bases spanning the gap. Germline V gives CDR1 LNHDA, CDR2 SQIVND (reference sequence). This chain's CDR3 is CASSTPRHLSSYNEQFF. The CDR3 DNA follows: TGTGCCAGTAGTACCCCCAGGCACCTTAGCTCCTACAATGAGCAGTTCTTC.

In this sample, this clonotype is medium-sized (0.01 to 0.1%). The J gene is TRBJ2-1, the V gene TRBV4-2, with TRBD2 matching over 10 bases. Germline lookup yields CDR1 LGHNA and CDR2 YNFKEQ. Losses at the gene ends were 1 base for V and 5 bases for J; bases not matched to a gene: 5. This CDR3 region has 16 residues. In DNA form, the CDR3 reads TGTGCCAGCAGCCAAGCTTCGGGACTAGCGCACAATGAGCAGTTCTTC. As protein: CASSQASGLAHNEQFF.

This clonotype is medium-sized within its sample. This chain uses TRBV2 with TRBJ1-5; D gene unclear. The V gene's germline CDR1 is SNHLY and CDR2 FYNNEI. V lost 2 bases to trimming and J lost 1 base, with 9 bases between them. This CDR3 is 15 amino acids long. In DNA, the CDR3 is TGTGCCAGCAGTGAAATAACGGGGAGCAATCAGCCCCAGCATTTT. This sequence encodes CASSEITGSNQPQHF.

For this clonotype: Mismatch with germline at one junction end may stem from a read error. The chain recombines TRBV7-6 with TRBJ2-5; TRBD1 matches at 9 bases. The CDR3 extends over 12 amino acids. Germline CDR1 is SGHVS and CDR2 is FNYEAQ. This CDR3 reads CASSNTRQGVCF. CDR3 DNA: TGTGCCAGCAGCAACACCCGACAGGGGGTCTGCTTC.

This clonotype was observed once. V and J are TRBV20-1 and TRBJ2-1; 7 nucleotides match TRBD2. There are 12 residues in the CDR3. Germline assignment: CDR1 DFQATT and CDR2 SNEGSKA (reference sequence). J gave up 8 bases and V 7 bases, and 8 bases lay outside the gene matches. Here the CDR3 reads CSETSATYEQFF. The CDR3 DNA follows: TGCAGTGAAACTAGCGCTACCTATGAGCAGTTCTTC.

For this clonotype: A much larger clone differs by one base, so this may be a read error. The CDR3 end shows no conserved phenylalanine or tryptophan, and so a read error is likely. The CDR3 sequence is CASSGRSRGTEAFS. The CDR3 region has the DNA TGTGCCAGCAGCGGACGAAGCAGGGGTACTGAAGCTTTCTCT. The chain is built from TRBV5-5 and TRBJ1-1; possibly TRBD1 for D (6 bases). Germline CDR1 and CDR2: SGHKS and YYEKEE (reference sequence). The length of the CDR3 is 14 residues. V was shortened by 4 bases and J by 5 bases, with 15 bases between the two germline ends.

This clonotype was found a few times. V usage is TRBV6-2 or TRBV6-3 and J usage is TRBJ1-1; D gene ambiguous. The CDR3 extends over 14 amino acids. Germline CDR1 is MNHEY and CDR2 is SVGEGT. V was shortened by 6 bases and J by 1 base, with 12 bases between the two germline ends. The CDR3 DNA sequence: TGTGCCAGCAGGCCTAACCGGGGGAACACTGAAGCTTTCTTT. Its translation: CASRPNRGNTEAFF.

Turning to this clonotype: A read error may be the cause here, since a much bigger clone is one base away. The conserved closing phenylalanine or tryptophan is absent in this CDR3, likely reflecting a read error. The chain carries TRBV20-1 and TRBJ1-5; no reliable D call. The germline V gene encodes CDR1 DFQATT and CDR2 SNEGSKA (reference sequence). V was trimmed by 0 bases and J by 7 bases, leaving 10 bases between them. This CDR3 region has 13 residues. CDR3 in amino acids: CSAREGMQQPQHL. CDR3 nucleotide sequence: TGCAGTGCTAGAGAGGGGATGCAACAGCCCCAGCATCTT.

The J gene is TRBJ1-1, the V gene TRBV1; TRBD1 was called by the table and not checked on the DNA. TRBV1 is a pseudogene. This CDR3 spans 17 amino acids. As DNA, the CDR3 is TGCACCAGCAGCCAAGATTTCAGGGCTACGAGGAACACTGAAGCTTTCTTT. Its protein product is CTSSQDFRATRNTEAFF.

Points on this clonotype: At one end, the junction sequence differs from germline, possibly due to a read error. J is TRBJ1-3 and V is TRBV11-1; 8 bases line up with TRBD1. The CDR3 totals 21 residues. Germline V lookup: CDR1 SGHAT, CDR2 FQDESV (reference sequence). For the CDR3, the DNA is TGTGCCAGCAGCCCGCCCAAACGATTCGAGCGGGACAGGCACTCTGGAAACAACATATATTTT. Protein: CASSPPKRFERDRHSGNNIYF. Variable domain in full (rest from reference TRBV11-1 and TRBJ1-3): EAEVAQSPRYKITEKSQAVAFWCDPISGHATLYWYRQILGQGPELLVQFQDESVVDDSQLPKDRFSAERLKGVDSTLKIQPAELGDSAMYLCASSPPKRFERDRHSGNNIYFGEGSWLTVV.

This rearrangement joins TRBV5-1 to TRBJ1-1; D unclear. Trimming left V 0 bases short and J 7 bases short, with 10 bases between. CDR3 size: 13 residues. Germline assignment: CDR1 SGHRS and CDR2 YFSETQ. The CDR3 coding sequence is TGCGCCAGCAGCTTGGGAGGAACGAATGAAGCTTTCTTT. Protein sequence: CASSLGGTNEAFF.

The chain links TRBV7-3 to TRBJ2-2; 8 nucleotides align to TRBD2. CDR1 and CDR2 from the germline V gene are SGHTA and FQGTGA. V shed 5 bases and J 7 bases; nucleotides not matched to a gene: 3. The CDR3 spans 13 residues. The CDR3 loop is CASSPGGFGELFF. The CDR3 DNA sequence: TGTGCCAGCAGCCCGGGGGGGTTCGGGGAGCTGTTTTTT.

Many counts were recorded for this clonotype. The CDR3 spells CAISSWDRGRDTEAFF. As DNA, the CDR3 is TGTGCCATCAGTAGTTGGGACAGGGGTAGGGACACTGAAGCTTTCTTT. The chain is built from TRBV10-3 and TRBJ1-1, with 10 bases identical to TRBD1. V shed 5 bases, J shed 3 bases, and the junction held 9 bases outside the gene matches. This CDR3 has 16 amino acids. Per germline, CDR1 ENHRY and CDR2 SYGVKD.

This clonotype was recorded many times. The V gene is TRBV6-2 or TRBV6-3, the J gene TRBJ2-3; no clear D. CDR3 length: 11 residues. The ends were cut back, 2 bases at V and 5 bases at J, with 2 bases in the middle. Germline V gene lookup returns CDR1 MNHEY and CDR2 SVGEGT. The CDR3 sequence is CASSYIDTQYF. CDR3 nucleotides: TGTGCCAGCAGTTACATAGATACGCAGTATTTT.

The sample holds a few counts of this clonotype. The chain links TRBV10-2 to TRBJ1-5; TRBD1 might be the D (5 bases). This CDR3 has 14 residues. CDR1 and CDR2 (germline): WSHSY, SAAADI. V shed 2 bases and J shed 11 bases, with 16 bases lying between them. As DNA, the CDR3 is TGCGCCAGCAGTGAGGGACACGTCCAGGGTACCCAGCATTTT. Translation: CASSEGHVQGTQHF.

This clonotype was detected only a few times. V is TRBV5-1 and J is TRBJ1-3; maybe TRBD1 (5 bases). CDR1 and CDR2 from the germline V gene are SGHRS and YFSETQ. The CDR3 consists of 16 residues. V was clipped by 1 base and J by 1 base, with 12 bases between them. CDR3 residues: CASSLSPGPSGNTIYF. CDR3 nucleotides: TGCGCCAGCAGCTTGAGTCCGGGGCCATCTGGAAACACCATATATTTT.

Relative to its sample, this clonotype is medium-sized. The genes are TRBV29-1 and TRBJ2-3; a weak D match, TRBD2 (6 bases). The CDR3 loop spans 11 amino acids. The germline V gene has CDR1 SQVTM and CDR2 ANQGSEA. The ends were cut back, 3 bases at V and 6 bases at J, with 7 bases in the middle. CDR3 amino acids: CSVEAGDTQYF. The CDR3 region has the DNA TGCAGCGTTGAGGCGGGGGATACGCAGTATTTT.

The rearrangement uses TRBV18 and TRBJ1-5, with D unresolved. The CDR3 contains 15 residues. V was pared by 3 bases and J by 0 bases, with 9 bases between. CDR1 and CDR2 (germline): KGHSH, LQKENI. DNA for the CDR3: TGTGCCAGCTCACCTACAGCATATAGCAATCAGCCCCAGCATTTT. Translating it yields CASSPTAYSNQPQHF.

V gene TRBV6-5 combines with J gene TRBJ2-6; TRBD1 agrees at 8 bases. CDR3 size: 18 residues. The V segment lost 6 bases and the J segment 0 bases; nucleotides outside the gene matches: 10. Germline-derived CDR1 and CDR2 are MNHEY and SVGAGI. This chain's CDR3 is CASRKMDRVSSGANVLTF. CDR3 nucleotide sequence: TGTGCCAGCAGGAAAATGGACAGGGTTTCCTCTGGGGCCAACGTCCTGACTTTC.

By its share, this clonotype is medium-sized. This sequence joins TRBV29-1 and TRBJ2-3; 8 bases agree with TRBD1. After removal of 4 bases from V and 0 bases from J, the junction contained 3 bases not matched to a gene. The CDR3 is 14 amino acids. The germline gives CDR1 SQVTM, CDR2 ANQGSEA. The DNA of the CDR3 is TGCAGCGTTGCTGGGACAGGAAGCACAGATACGCAGTATTTT. Residues: CSVAGTGSTDTQYF.

V usage is TRBV29-1 and J usage is TRBJ2-1; TRBD1 agrees at 7 bases. This CDR3 region has 14 residues. The V gene's germline CDR1 is SQVTM and CDR2 ANQGSEA. The V gene end was trimmed by 6 bases and the J gene end by 0 bases; junction bases not matched to a gene: 5. The CDR3 sequence: CSVVNRGSYNEQFF. The DNA of the CDR3 is TGCAGCGTCGTTAACAGGGGCTCCTACAATGAGCAGTTCTTC.

This chain joins TRBV3-1 and TRBJ1-4; D gene uncertain. Trimming pared 0 bases from V and 8 bases from J, leaving 10 bases between. The CDR3 runs to 14 residues. Germline V gene data show CDR1 as LGHDT and CDR2 as YNNKEL (reference sequence). The CDR3 DNA reads as TGTGCCAGCAGCCAAGAAGCAGGCCCCGAAAAACTGTTTTTT. This sequence encodes CASSQEAGPEKLFF.

This chain links TRBV4-1 with TRBJ2-3; D remains unclear. The CDR3 runs 15 residues. CDR1 is MGHRA, CDR2 YSYEKL, per germline. Trimming took off 1 base at V and 4 bases at J, with 12 bases between the two ends. The CDR3 sequence is CASSQAPSWADTQYF. DNA for the CDR3: TGCGCCAGCAGCCAAGCTCCCTCCTGGGCAGATACGCAGTATTTT.